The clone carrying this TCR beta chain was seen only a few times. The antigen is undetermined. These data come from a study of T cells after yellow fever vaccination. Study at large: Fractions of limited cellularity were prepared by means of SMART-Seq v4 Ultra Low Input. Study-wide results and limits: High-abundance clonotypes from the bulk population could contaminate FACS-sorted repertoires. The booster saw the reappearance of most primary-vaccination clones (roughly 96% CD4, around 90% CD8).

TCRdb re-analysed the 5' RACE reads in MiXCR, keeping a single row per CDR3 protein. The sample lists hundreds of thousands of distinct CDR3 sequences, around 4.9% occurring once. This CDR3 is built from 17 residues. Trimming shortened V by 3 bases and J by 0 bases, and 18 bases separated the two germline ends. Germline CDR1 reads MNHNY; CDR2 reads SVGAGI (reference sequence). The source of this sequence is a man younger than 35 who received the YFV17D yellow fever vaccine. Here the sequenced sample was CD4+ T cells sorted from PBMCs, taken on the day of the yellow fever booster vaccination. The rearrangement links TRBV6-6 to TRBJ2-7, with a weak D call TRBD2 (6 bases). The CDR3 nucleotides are TGTGCCAGCAGTTATGTCAGCGTCGCGGGGACCTCCTACGAGCAGTACTTC. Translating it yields CASSYVSVAGTSYEQYF.